This T cell receptor beta chain appears in the sequencing data of a study of blood T cell repertoires in COVID-19. For the study at large: In each case, the material was cDNA or gDNA derived from T cells, B-cell-depleted T cells, or PBMCs.

The data were produced by immunoSEQ multiplex PCR, yet TCRdb's version contains in-frame clones alone and is incomplete. The sample carries 400,000 to 550,000 clones, around nine tenths recorded once. Germline V gene sequence: CDR1 SEHNR, CDR2 FQNEAQ (reference sequence). Trimming pared 5 bases from V and 3 bases from J, leaving 13 bases between. The CDR3 has 15 residues. The receptor was isolated from a woman aged 25 to 39 with acute or convalescent COVID-19. The specimen was peripheral blood. V is TRBV7-9 and J is TRBJ1-4; D is possibly TRBD1 (5 bases). CDR3 amino acids: CASSPREGSNEKLFF. DNA for the CDR3: TGTGCCAGCAGCCCCCGGGAGGGGTCTAATGAAAAACTGTTTTTT. The full variable domain, its missing parts supplied by reference TRBV7-9 and TRBJ1-4, is DTGVSQNPRHKITKRGQNVTFRCDPISEHNRLYWYRQTLGQGPEFLTYFQNEAQLEKSRLLSDRFSAERPKGSFSTLEIQRTEQGDSAMYLCASSPREGSNEKLFFGSGTQLSVL.